This TCR beta chain came from a study of T-cell reconstitution after alpha-beta-depleted transplantation in children. This sample's TCRbeta library carried unique molecular identifier barcodes. TCRdb independently ran MiXCR on the PCR reads; one entry per CDR3 protein. Of approximately 350,000 distinct CDR3 sequences listed, roughly 14% are singletons. At least ten counts were recorded for this clonotype. The CDR3 sequence is 15 residues long. V lost 4 bases and J 2 bases, leaving 14 bases between the germline ends. Germline-derived CDR1 and CDR2 are SGHRS and YFSETQ. Here the sequenced sample was PBMCs, taken from the stem cell graft. The chain uses TRBV5-1 and TRBJ2-3; D may be TRBD1 (6 bases). The clonotype comes from a human donor who donated a stem cell graft to a child with Fanconi anemia. CDR3 loop: CASSPGQPHTDTQYF. The CDR3 DNA reads TGCGCCAGCAGCCCTGGACAGCCCCACACAGATACGCAGTATTTT.